This is a list of T cell receptor beta chains from one sample in a study of T cells in Graves' hyperthyroidism and ophthalmopathy. A single record per CDR3 protein comes from TCRdb applying MiXCR to the multiplex PCR reads. This table holds around 620,000 distinct CDR3 sequences, about half found once. The specimen sequenced was peripheral blood or thyroid tissue (not recorded which). The receptors originated from an adult woman with Graves' disease, either hyperthyroidism or ophthalmopathy (not recorded which). Both conserved end residues are part of each CDR3. The D gene is left open where the match is weak. Clone size is not always given. Where it is, it says once, few, many or a class for expanded clones.

>TRBD1|TRBJ2-5|TRBV10-3|-
CAISPGQAPSETQYF
TGTGCCATCAGCCCGGGACAGGCCCCTTCGGAGACCCAGTACTTC
>-|TRBJ1-5|TRBV28|-
CASSFGVDSNQPQHF
TGTGCCAGCAGTTTTGGGGTGGATAGCAATCAGCCCCAGCATTTT
>TRBD2|TRBJ2-7|TRBV5-1|-
CASSSGTSGPYEQYF
TGCGCCAGCAGCTCCGGGACTAGCGGCCCCTACGAGCAGTACTTC
>-|TRBJ1-1|TRBV9|few
CASSVGGTGAFF
TGTGCCAGCAGCGTAGGCGGGACTGGAGCTTTCTTT
>-|TRBJ1-6|TRBV20-1|-
CSASRMGVGSPLHF
TGCAGTGCCAGCAGAATGGGCGTTGGTTCACCCCTCCACTTT
>-|TRBJ1-5|TRBV7-9|-
CASSFIRGGQPQHF
TGTGCCAGCAGCTTCATCCGTGGCGGTCAGCCCCAGCATTTT
>-|TRBJ2-5|TRBV28|many
CASSPPRRTQETQYF
TGTGCCAGCAGTCCACCACGGCGAACCCAAGAGACCCAGTACTTC
>-|TRBJ2-5|TRBV13|-
CACSVGRTQETQYF
TGTGCCTGCAGCGTTGGCCGGACACAAGAGACCCAGTACTTC
>-|TRBJ1-5|TRBV15|many
CATSRAPHNQPQHF
TGTGCCACCAGTCGGGCCCCCCACAATCAGCCCCAGCATTTT
>-|TRBJ1-2|TRBV7-9|few
CASSPKDGYTF
TGTGCCAGCAGCCCCAAGGATGGCTACACCTTC
>TRBD1|TRBJ1-1|TRBV7-7|-
CAVGTGGAYTEAFF
TGTGCCGTTGGGACAGGGGGCGCTTACACTGAAGCTTTCTTT
>-|TRBJ2-5|TRBV29-1|-
CSVAPNRARGETQYF
TGCAGCGTTGCCCCCAACAGGGCGCGAGGGGAGACCCAGTACTTC
>TRBD1|TRBJ2-2|TRBV2|-
CANHSRTGRTGELFF
TGTGCCAACCACTCTAGGACAGGCCGGACCGGGGAGCTGTTTTTT
>-|TRBJ1-1|TRBV4-1|many
CASSHNPGQMNTEAFF
TGCGCCAGCAGTCACAATCCGGGGCAGATGAACACTGAAGCTTTCTTT
>-|TRBJ1-5|TRBV12-3/TRBV12-4|many
CASTLGGFGPQHF
TGTGCCAGCACCCTTGGAGGCTTTGGGCCCCAGCATTTT
>-|TRBJ1-5|TRBV25-1|few
CASSESEYQPQHF
TGTGCCAGCAGTGAATCGGAGTACCAGCCCCAGCATTTT
>-|TRBJ1-2|TRBV7-2|-
CASSPFPGRKNYGYTF
TGTGCCAGCAGCCCCTTCCCGGGACGAAAAAACTATGGCTACACCTTC
>TRBD1|TRBJ1-5|TRBV19|-
CASTPGTGYQPQHF
TGTGCCAGTACCCCCGGGACAGGATATCAGCCCCAGCATTTT
>-|TRBJ2-7|TRBV5-4|many
CASSLPRGPLYEQYF
TGTGCCAGCAGCCTTCCGAGGGGCCCTCTCTACGAGCAGTACTTC